The 27 T cell receptor beta chains presented below share a single source sample, sequenced in a study of blood T cell repertoires in COVID-19. Here immunoSEQ multiplex PCR was the method, and the copy in TCRdb shows in-frame clones only, minus some. The sample has more than 200,000 clones; around 84% are singletons. The material sequenced was peripheral blood. These receptors were obtained from a man in his sixties with acute or convalescent COVID-19.

V gene TRBV5-1 combines with J gene TRBJ2-7, with 9 positions matching TRBD2. The CDR3 runs to 14 residues. V shed 6 bases, J shed 1 base, and the junction held 5 bases outside the gene matches. Germline V gene data show CDR1 as SGHRS and CDR2 as YFSETQ. CDR3 protein: CASTRTSDSYEQYF. In nucleotides, the CDR3 is TGCGCCAGCACCCGGACTAGCGATTCCTACGAGCAGTACTTC.

There are a few counts of this clone. The chain combines TRBV6-6 with TRBJ1-2; 7 bases are shared with TRBD1. The CDR3 covers 14 residues. Germline trimming cut 7 bases from V and 5 bases from J; bases unmatched to any gene: 10. CDR1 is MNHNY, CDR2 SVGAGI, per germline (reference sequence). The CDR3 spells CASTMPGQLYGYTF. DNA for the CDR3: TGTGCCAGCACAATGCCGGGACAGCTTTATGGCTACACCTTC.

The genes are TRBV25-1 and TRBJ2-3; D may be TRBD2 (5 bases). V lost 2 bases to trimming and J lost 6 bases, with 24 bases between them. Germline CDR1 reads MGHDK; CDR2 reads SYGVNS. This CDR3 has 18 residues. The CDR3 sequence: CASSELGGAAETADTQYF. CDR3 bases: TGTGCCAGCAGTGAACTAGGAGGAGCGGCCGAAACGGCGGATACGCAGTATTTT.

The V call is TRBV12-3 or TRBV12-4, the J call TRBJ2-5, with D unclear. The CDR3 is made up of 12 amino acids. The V end lost 5 bases, the J end lost 4 bases, and 8 bases lay between the germline ends. The CDR3 DNA follows: TGTGCCAGCAGTCGTAGAGGAGAGACCCAGTACTTC. Amino acid sequence: CASSRRGETQYF.

This clone was picked up one time. Other DNA sequences within the sample encode an identical CDR3. The rearrangement uses TRBV18 and TRBJ2-7; no reliable D call. V was pared by 3 bases and J by 0 bases, with 6 bases between. Germline CDR1 reads KGHSH; CDR2 reads LQKENI. This CDR3 spans 13 amino acids. The CDR3 sequence is CASSPLSSYEQYF. The CDR3 nucleotides are TGTGCCAGCTCACCCCTCAGCTCCTACGAGCAGTACTTC.

The J gene is TRBJ2-5, the V gene TRBV5-1; TRBD2 might be the D (5 bases). The germline V gene encodes CDR1 SGHRS and CDR2 YFSETQ. Trimming removed 4 bases from V and 4 bases from J, with 17 bases in between. This CDR3 is built from 15 residues. The CDR3 protein is CASSNVEEVVETQYF. The CDR3 nucleotides are TGCGCCAGCAGCAATGTGGAGGAGGTGGTAGAGACCCAGTACTTC. Full variable domain (rest looked up from reference TRBV5-1 and TRBJ2-5): KAGVTQTPRYLIKTRGQQVTLSCSPISGHRSVSWYQQTPGQGLQFLFEYFSETQRNKGNFPGRFSGRQFSNSRSEMNVSTLELGDSALYLCASSNVEEVVETQYFGPGTRLLVL.

For the CDR3, the DNA is TGCGCCAGCAGCCAACTACGGGGGAACCCCTACAATGAGCAGTTCTTC. This gives the protein CASSQLRGNPYNEQFF. The chain couples TRBV4-1 to TRBJ2-1, with D possibly being TRBD2 (6 bases). Trimming shortened V by 2 bases and J by 2 bases, and 13 bases separated the two germline ends. This CDR3 contains 16 residues. CDR1 is MGHRA and CDR2 is YSYEKL in the germline V gene.

The gene calls are TRBV7-6 and TRBJ2-3; no definite D call. CDR3 size: 12 residues. V gave up 5 bases and J gave up 6 bases, with 9 bases separating them. Germline V lookup: CDR1 SGHVS, CDR2 FNYEAQ. This chain's CDR3 is CASSPSFDTQYF. The CDR3 coding sequence is TGTGCCAGCAGCCCTAGTTTCGATACGCAGTATTTT.

The rearrangement joins TRBV29-1 to TRBJ1-2; perhaps TRBD1 as D (5 bases). CDR1 and CDR2 from the germline V gene are SQVTM and ANQGSEA. Trimming cost V 1 base and J 2 bases, with 8 bases left between them. This CDR3 has 13 residues. The CDR3 sequence: CSVEGRANYGYTF. CDR3 nucleotides: TGCAGCGTTGAAGGCAGGGCAAACTATGGCTACACCTTC.

The chain couples TRBV7-3 to TRBJ2-3; maybe TRBD2 (6 bases). This CDR3 is built from 15 residues. Germline-derived CDR1 and CDR2 are SGHTA and FQGTGA. V lost 5 bases and J 4 bases, leaving 16 bases between the germline ends. The CDR3 DNA reads as TGTGCCAGCAGCCGGGGAACTAGCCGGGCAGATACGCAGTATTTT. This gives the protein CASSRGTSRADTQYF.

The chain recombines TRBV19 with TRBJ2-2, with 9 bases lining up with TRBD1. Looked up from germline, CDR1 is LNHDA and CDR2 is SQIVND (reference sequence). The V segment lost 10 bases and the J segment 6 bases; nucleotides outside the gene matches: 6. The CDR3 totals 13 residues. The CDR3 DNA follows: TGTGCCACCCAGGACAGGGGTTCCGGGGAGCTGTTTTTT. Translation gives CATQDRGSGELFF.

This clone came up a few times. The chain recombines TRBV2 with TRBJ1-4; D possibly corresponds to TRBD1 (6 bases). The CDR3 sequence is 13 residues long. V was pared by 4 bases and J by 5 bases, with 8 bases between. Germline CDR1 and CDR2: SNHLY and FYNNEI. The chain's CDR3 is CASSVQGNEKLFF. CDR3 in DNA: TGTGCCAGCAGTGTTCAGGGGAATGAAAAACTGTTTTTT. The entire variable domain, with the rest obtained from reference TRBV2 and TRBJ1-4, is as follows: EPEVTQTPSHQVTQMGQEVILRCVPISNHLYFYWYRQILGQKVEFLVSFYNNEISEKSEIFDDQFSVERPDGSNFTLKIRSTKLEDSAMYFCASSVQGNEKLFFGSGTQLSVL.

The chain links TRBV6-6 to TRBJ1-2; TRBD1 aligns across 8 bases. After removal of 7 bases from V and 4 bases from J, the junction contained 11 bases not matched to a gene. From germline, CDR1 is MNHNY and CDR2 SVGAGI (reference sequence). CDR3 size: 15 residues. The CDR3 reads CASTSTGAFPYGYTF. DNA for the CDR3: TGTGCCAGCACCTCGACAGGGGCATTCCCCTATGGCTACACCTTC.

The chain has TRBV5-6 and TRBJ2-6; D is unresolved. The CDR3 sequence is 14 residues long. Trimming removed 2 bases at V and 5 bases at J, with 8 bases between. CDR1 is SGHDT, CDR2 YYEEEE, per germline. The CDR3 bases are TGTGCCAGCAGCTTAATAGACAGGGCCAACGTCCTGACTTTC. Protein: CASSLIDRANVLTF.

The J gene is TRBJ1-3, the V gene TRBV21-1; TRBD1, as called in the table, went unchecked against the DNA. TRBV21-1 is recorded as a pseudogene. The CDR3 covers 17 residues. The CDR3 DNA reads TGTGCCAGCAGCAAAGCGGGTGGGGAACAGGGGGGAAACACCATATATTTT. Amino acid sequence: CASSKAGGEQGGNTIYF.

The genes are TRBV4-2 and TRBJ2-2; D perhaps matches TRBD1 (5 bases). The germline V and J ends were trimmed by 8 bases and 0 bases, with 13 bases remaining between them. The CDR3 extends over 15 amino acids. Germline-derived CDR1 and CDR2 are LGHNA and YNFKEQ. The CDR3 protein is CASQAQGANTGELFF. CDR3 DNA: TGTGCCAGCCAAGCACAAGGGGCGAACACCGGGGAGCTGTTTTTT.

The chain joins TRBV27 to TRBJ1-2; 8 bases are shared with TRBD1. Germline values: CDR1 MNHEY, CDR2 SMNVEV (reference sequence). CDR3 length: 14 amino acids. The V gene end was trimmed by 2 bases and the J gene end by 8 bases; junction bases not matched to a gene: 7. The CDR3 coding sequence is TGTGCCAGCAGTTTAGGTCGGACAGGGTGGGGCTACACCTTC. It is translated as CASSLGRTGWGYTF.

The chain couples TRBV28 to TRBJ1-2; no clear D. Trimming took 6 bases from V and 0 from J, leaving 5 bases between them. The CDR3 consists of 12 residues. Looked up from germline, CDR1 is MDHEN and CDR2 is SYDVKM. CDR3 coding DNA: TGTGCCAGCAGACTTGCTAACTATGGCTACACCTTC. It encodes CASRLANYGYTF.

This clone has only a few counts. This chain uses TRBV21-1 with TRBJ1-4; TRBD1 is taken as the D call from the table, unchecked against the DNA. TRBV21-1 represents a pseudogene. This CDR3 is built from 17 residues. The CDR3, as DNA: TGTGCCAGCACCAAAGGGGGACAGAAAACAACTAATGAAAAACTGTTTTTT. Its protein is CASTKGGQKTTNEKLFF.

This sequence joins TRBV6-1 and TRBJ1-1; the match to TRBD1 covers 11 bases. There are 18 residues in the CDR3. Per the germline V gene, CDR1 is MNHNS and CDR2 is SASEGT. The J segment lost 1 base and the V segment lost 2 bases, leaving 9 bases of the junction unmatched. DNA for the CDR3: TGTGCCAGCAGTGAACCCCTCCCGGACAGGGGGCAGAACACTGAAGCTTTCTTT. It yields the protein CASSEPLPDRGQNTEAFF.

The rearrangement joins TRBV18 to TRBJ1-1, with unresolved D. Germline V gene data show CDR1 as KGHSH and CDR2 as LQKENI. The CDR3 is 13 amino acids. V was clipped by 7 bases and J by 5 bases, with 14 bases between them. The CDR3 region is CASFTTMETEAFF. The DNA of the CDR3 is TGTGCCAGCTTCACCACCATGGAGACTGAAGCTTTCTTT.

This sequence joins TRBV6-2 or TRBV6-3 and TRBJ1-4; D gene ambiguous. V lost 2 bases and J lost 6, with 16 bases in between. Germline V lookup: CDR1 MNHEY, CDR2 SVGEGT. The CDR3 is made up of 16 amino acids. The CDR3 nucleotides are TGTGCCAGCAGTTACGAGCCGGCGGGGTATGATGAAAAACTGTTTTTT. As protein: CASSYEPAGYDEKLFF.

This sequence joins TRBV29-1 and TRBJ1-1, with a tentative D call TRBD1 (5 bases). The CDR3 has 13 amino acids. Germline V gene sequence: CDR1 SQVTM, CDR2 ANQGSEA. Deletions cut 3 bases from V and 5 bases from J, with 13 bases between. This CDR3 is CSVEGGVGTEAFF. DNA of the CDR3: TGCAGCGTTGAGGGGGGGGTAGGAACTGAAGCTTTCTTT. The whole variable domain, filled in from reference TRBV29-1 and TRBJ1-1, reads SAVISQKPSRDICQRGTSLTIQCQVDSQVTMMFWYRQQPGQSLTLIATANQGSEATYESGFVIDKFPISRPNLTFSTLTVSNMSPEDSSIYLCSVEGGVGTEAFFGQGTRLTVV.

The CDR3 sequence: CASSIAGTSGSMGAYNEQFF. CDR3 in DNA: TGTGCCAGTAGTATAGCTGGGACTAGCGGGAGCATGGGGGCCTACAATGAGCAGTTCTTC. The V gene is TRBV19, the J gene TRBJ2-1, with 14 positions matching TRBD2. V shed 1 base and J 2 bases; nucleotides not matched to a gene: 10. Germline assignment: CDR1 LNHDA and CDR2 SQIVND (reference sequence). The CDR3 covers 20 residues. Combining the CDR3 with reference TRBV19 and TRBJ2-1 gives the whole variable domain DGGITQSPKYLFRKEGQNVTLSCEQNLNHDAMYWYRQDPGQGLRLIYYSQIVNDFQKGDIAEGYSVSREKKESFPLTVTSAQKNPTAFYLCASSIAGTSGSMGAYNEQFFGPGTRLTVL.

V usage is TRBV28 and J usage is TRBJ2-3; TRBD2 agrees at 9 bases. V was clipped by 5 bases and J by 0 bases; unmatched bases: 3. Per germline, CDR1 MDHEN and CDR2 SYDVKM. There are 15 residues in the CDR3. Written as DNA, the CDR3 is TGTGCCAGCAGTCCCGGGACTAGCAGCACAGATACGCAGTATTTT. Translation: CASSPGTSSTDTQYF.

This clone was counted a few times. V usage is TRBV6-5 and J usage is TRBJ1-1, with D unclear. The CDR3 covers 16 residues. Trimming took 4 bases from V and 8 from J, leaving 23 bases between them. Germline CDR1 and CDR2: MNHEY and SVGAGI. This CDR3 is CASSSNSDGRQTEAFF. The CDR3 DNA reads as TGTGCCAGCAGTTCCAATTCCGACGGGAGGCAGACCGAAGCTTTCTTT.

J is TRBJ1-5 and V is TRBV2, with 7 bases that match TRBD1. The CDR3 totals 15 residues. Trimming took 7 bases from V and 2 from J; bases not matched to a gene: 8. Germline CDR1 SNHLY, CDR2 FYNNEI. The CDR3 DNA reads as TGTGCCAGCAACAGGGGAAAGGGGGGCAATCAGCCCCAGCATTTT. It specifies CASNRGKGGNQPQHF. The full variable domain, with the rest looked up from reference TRBV2 and TRBJ1-5, is EPEVTQTPSHQVTQMGQEVILRCVPISNHLYFYWYRQILGQKVEFLVSFYNNEISEKSEIFDDQFSVERPDGSNFTLKIRSTKLEDSAMYFCASNRGKGGNQPQHFGDGTRLSIL.